The clone carrying this T cell receptor (beta chain) was counted a single time. The sample belongs to a study of blood T cell repertoires in COVID-19. Across the study: In each case, the material was cDNA or gDNA derived from T cells, B-cell-depleted T cells, or PBMCs.

TCRdb's copy holds only in-frame clones and misses some; the assay was immunoSEQ multiplex PCR. The data contain about 91,000 clones, about 80% of them singletons. This CDR3 is 14 amino acids long. With 3 bases removed from V and 4 bases from J, the gap between germline ends came to 11 bases. CDR1 and CDR2 from the germline V gene are SGHAT and FQNNGV. This sequence joins TRBV11-2 and TRBJ2-3; D is uncertain. The TCR was taken from a man between 65 and 85 years old with acute or convalescent COVID-19. The specimen was peripheral blood. This chain's CDR3 is CASSLDAEADTQYF. The CDR3 DNA reads as TGTGCCAGCAGCTTGGATGCCGAGGCAGATACGCAGTATTTT.